This is a list of T cell receptor beta chains from one sample in a study of T-cell reconstitution after alpha-beta-depleted transplantation in children. TCRdb fed the PCR reads into MiXCR, producing one record per CDR3 protein. The sample holds around 600,000 distinct CDR3 sequences; 16% are singletons and the top ten take about 1.1%. Here the sequenced sample was PBMCs from the stem cell graft donor, taken from the stem cell graft. These receptors were collected from a human donor who donated a stem cell graft to a child with acute myeloid leukemia. Both conserved end residues are part of each CDR3. Fields, in order: V gene, J gene, CDR3 protein.

TRBV6-1	TRBJ2-1	CASSAFGGVEQFF
TRBV20-1	TRBJ2-7	CSVHNARTGKAYEQYF
TRBV7-9	TRBJ2-1	CASSPEGQGMYNEQFF
TRBV5-1	TRBJ1-5	CASSLFGNQPQHF
TRBV12-3/TRBV12-4	TRBJ2-3	CASLLRGGAGDTQYF
TRBV7-8	TRBJ2-2	CASSQGVTGELFF
TRBV7-9	TRBJ2-2	CASSLEGTSGGELFF
TRBV12-3/TRBV12-4	TRBJ1-1	CASRMAGVVMNTEAFF
TRBV7-2	TRBJ2-2	CASSLLAGRYTGELFF
TRBV7-9	TRBJ2-3	CASSPRTEITDTQYF
TRBV20-1	TRBJ2-2	CSARVGTGRGHTGELFF
TRBV13	TRBJ1-2	CASRSTGNYGYTF
TRBV4-3	TRBJ1-4	CASSQSDRPNEKLFF
TRBV6-2/TRBV6-3	TRBJ2-1	CASGGPGRDEQFF
TRBV12-3/TRBV12-4	TRBJ1-6	CASSLWGNNSPLHF
TRBV20-1	TRBJ1-1	CSARPVPGQGIAEAFF
TRBV29-1	TRBJ2-5	CSVGFERIGETQYF
TRBV18	TRBJ1-6	CASSPNRVDSPLHF
TRBV5-1	TRBJ2-3	CASSLDLGKTDTQYF
TRBV2	TRBJ2-1	CASRDRAYEQFF
TRBV7-9	TRBJ2-1	CASSLDRRPVDNEQFF
TRBV5-1	TRBJ2-3	CASSPARDRVGTDTQYF
TRBV12-3/TRBV12-4	TRBJ1-1	CASSLGPYGQGMNTEAFF
TRBV3-1	TRBJ2-1	CASSQDGGRDFHNEQFF
TRBV20-1	TRBJ2-3	CSARLLRLADTQYF
TRBV12-3/TRBV12-4	TRBJ2-4	CASSLQGALAKNIQYF
TRBV6-5	TRBJ1-1	CASSYSGRLTEAFF
TRBV5-1	TRBJ2-1	CASSLRTGNEQFF
TRBV20-1	TRBJ2-3	CSASVWGPSTDTQYF
TRBV5-1	TRBJ2-7	CASSGTLYEQYF
TRBV15	TRBJ1-1	CATSRDRGRNTEAFF
TRBV29-1	TRBJ2-2	CSVGHGAGELFF
TRBV27	TRBJ1-2	CASSLMGSHYNYGYTF
TRBV20-1	TRBJ2-7	CSARDRGQGSLAFSYEQYF
TRBV7-9	TRBJ2-1	CASSPRAGYNEQFF
TRBV20-1	TRBJ2-3	CSAEDGGDTQYF
TRBV5-6	TRBJ2-5	CASRFAGVPETQYF
TRBV7-9	TRBJ2-1	CASSRTSGNYNEQFF
TRBV7-2	TRBJ2-4	CASSLGRDGGIQYF
TRBV15	TRBJ2-7	CATSRDLGEYEQYF
TRBV20-1	TRBJ2-4	CSAREGDIQYF
TRBV7-2	TRBJ1-3	CASSLETAAGNTIYF
TRBV20-1	TRBJ2-5	CSAKDPPQTQYF
TRBV7-9	TRBJ2-1	CASSLKGGGSYNEQFF
TRBV20-1	TRBJ2-1	CSARPGENEQFF
TRBV7-3	TRBJ2-3	CASSGFGTDTQYF
TRBV20-1	TRBJ2-3	CSAREPQGGPSTDTQYF
TRBV20-1	TRBJ1-5	CSARGGRINQPQHF
TRBV12-3/TRBV12-4	TRBJ1-2	CASSLGHLIPIYGYTF
TRBV7-8	TRBJ2-5	CASSLVQTVQETQYF
TRBV7-2	TRBJ2-1	CASSRSGGNNEQFF
TRBV29-1	TRBJ2-7	CSVGRGHEQYF
TRBV5-1	TRBJ1-1	CASSLAGSQPEAFF